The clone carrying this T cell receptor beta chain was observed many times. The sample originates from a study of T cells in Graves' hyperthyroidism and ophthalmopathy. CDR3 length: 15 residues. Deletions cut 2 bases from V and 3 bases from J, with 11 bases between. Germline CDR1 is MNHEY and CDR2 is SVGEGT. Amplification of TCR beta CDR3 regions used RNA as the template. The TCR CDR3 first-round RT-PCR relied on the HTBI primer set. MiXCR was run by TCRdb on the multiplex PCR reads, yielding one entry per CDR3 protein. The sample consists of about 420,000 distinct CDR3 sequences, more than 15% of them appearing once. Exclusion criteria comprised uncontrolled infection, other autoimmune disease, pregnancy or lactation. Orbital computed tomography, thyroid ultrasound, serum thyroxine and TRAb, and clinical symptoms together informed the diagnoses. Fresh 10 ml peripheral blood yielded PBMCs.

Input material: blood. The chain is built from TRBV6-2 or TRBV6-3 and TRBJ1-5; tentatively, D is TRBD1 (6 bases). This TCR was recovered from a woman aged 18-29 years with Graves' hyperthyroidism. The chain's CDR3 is CASSYKGQANQPQHF. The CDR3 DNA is TGTGCCAGCAGTTACAAGGGACAAGCCAATCAGCCCCAGCATTTT.